A selection of T cell receptor beta chains follows, all from one sample in a study of blood T cells in healthy people across ages. TCRdb analysed the 5' RACE reads with MiXCR anew, one entry per CDR3 protein. The data show 800,000 or so distinct CDR3 sequences, more than 35% seen once. The specimen was blood. The receptors shown here come from a man older than 75 in good health. Each CDR3 is given with its conserved first and last residue. A D gene is named only where the DNA matches it firmly. Size values are once, few and many counts, or a class for expanded clones, and some rows have none.

j_call v_call d_call clone_size cdr3_aa cdr3_nt
TRBJ2-1 TRBV9 . . CASSVVGGLTYNEQFF TGTGCCAGCAGCGTAGTCGGGGGCTTGACCTACAATGAGCAGTTCTTC
TRBJ2-7 TRBV3-1 . . CASSQRGQNNEQYF TGTGCCAGCAGCCAACGGGGCCAGAACAACGAGCAGTACTTC
TRBJ1-4 TRBV2 . . CASSEDGGSLEKLFF TGTGCCAGCAGTGAAGATGGAGGATCTCTGGAAAAACTGTTTTTT
TRBJ2-7 TRBV20-1 . . CSARDRRGVREQYF TGCAGTGCTAGAGATCGGCGAGGAGTACGCGAGCAGTACTTC
TRBJ1-6 TRBV12-3/TRBV12-4 . few CASSPGDGSPLHF TGTGCCAGCAGCCCGGGGGACGGATCACCCCTCCACTTT
TRBJ2-3 TRBV10-1 TRBD2 few CASSGLAGSDTQYF TGCGCCAGCAGTGGACTAGCGGGATCAGATACGCAGTATTTT
TRBJ1-2 TRBV20-1 TRBD1 . CSARGTGGDGYTF TGCAGTGCTAGAGGGACAGGGGGCGATGGCTACACCTTC
TRBJ2-7 TRBV20-1 TRBD1 . CSARTGVDEQYF TGCAGTGCTCGGACAGGGGTGGACGAGCAGTACTTC
TRBJ2-1 TRBV20-1 . . CSAQTGSREQFF TGCAGTGCCCAGACTGGCTCGCGGGAGCAGTTCTTC
TRBJ2-1 TRBV24-1 TRBD2 . CATSDPPTSGRKEQFF TGTGCCACCAGTGACCCACCCACTAGCGGGAGGAAGGAGCAGTTCTTC
TRBJ2-1 TRBV29-1 . . CSVRETGSYDEQFF TGCAGCGTTAGAGAGACAGGAAGTTACGATGAGCAGTTCTTC
TRBJ2-5 TRBV12-3/TRBV12-4 TRBD2 . CASRTGLGLQETQYF TGTGCCAGCAGAACGGGACTAGGGCTCCAAGAGACCCAGTACTTC
TRBJ2-7 TRBV20-1 TRBD1 many CSAPGQGRHEQYF TGCAGTGCTCCGGGACAGGGGAGGCACGAGCAGTACTTC
TRBJ2-5 TRBV6-6 . . CASSYGRVGQETQYF TGTGCCAGCAGTTACGGCCGGGTGGGCCAAGAGACCCAGTACTTC
TRBJ2-5 TRBV6-5 . . CASSPGPEKETQYF TGTGCCAGCAGTCCGGGCCCAGAAAAAGAGACCCAGTACTTC
TRBJ2-1 TRBV29-1 TRBD1 . CSLGQGANNEQFF TGCAGCCTAGGACAGGGGGCGAACAATGAGCAGTTCTTC
TRBJ2-7 TRBV28 . once CASSPRGSGNCEQYF TGTGCCAGCAGTCCCCGAGGGAGCGGAAACTGCGAGCAGTACTTC
TRBJ1-1 TRBV20-1 . . CSAPNRGSINTEAFF TGCAGTGCCCCCAATCGGGGCAGCATCAACACTGAAGCTTTCTTT
TRBJ1-6 TRBV15 . once CATSRDPGGFNSYNSPLHF TGTGCCACCAGCAGAGATCCGGGGGGCTTCAACTCCTATAATTCACCCCTCCACTTT
TRBJ2-7 TRBV20-1 . . CSARDGGDYEQYF TGCAGTGCTAGAGATGGCGGAGACTACGAGCAGTACTTC
TRBJ2-7 TRBV4-2 TRBD2 once CASSQEIGTSYEQYF TGTGCCAGCAGCCAAGAAATAGGGACTAGCTACGAGCAGTACTTC